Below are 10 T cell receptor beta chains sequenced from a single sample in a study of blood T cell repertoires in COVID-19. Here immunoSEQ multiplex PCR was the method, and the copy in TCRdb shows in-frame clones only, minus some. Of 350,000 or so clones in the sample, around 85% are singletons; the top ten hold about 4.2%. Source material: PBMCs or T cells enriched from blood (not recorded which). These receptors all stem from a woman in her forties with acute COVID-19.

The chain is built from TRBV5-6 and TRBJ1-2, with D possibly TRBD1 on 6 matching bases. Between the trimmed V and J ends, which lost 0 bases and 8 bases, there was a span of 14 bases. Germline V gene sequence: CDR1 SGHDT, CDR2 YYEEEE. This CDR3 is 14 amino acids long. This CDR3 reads CASSLEAGGHGYTF. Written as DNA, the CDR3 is TGTGCCAGCAGCTTGGAGGCGGGGGGCCACGGCTACACCTTC. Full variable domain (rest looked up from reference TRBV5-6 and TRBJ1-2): DAGVTQSPTHLIKTRGQQVTLRCSPKSGHDTVSWYQQALGQGPQFIFQYYEEEERQRGNFPDRFSGHQFPNYSSELNVNALLLGDSALYLCASSLEAGGHGYTFGSGTRLTVV.

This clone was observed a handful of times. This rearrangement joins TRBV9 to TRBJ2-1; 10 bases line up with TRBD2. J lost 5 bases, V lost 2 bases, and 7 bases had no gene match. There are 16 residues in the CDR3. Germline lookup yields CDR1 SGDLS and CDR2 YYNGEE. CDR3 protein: CASSVVSGGADNEQFF. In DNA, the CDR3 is TGTGCCAGCAGCGTTGTGAGCGGGGGGGCCGACAATGAGCAGTTCTTC.

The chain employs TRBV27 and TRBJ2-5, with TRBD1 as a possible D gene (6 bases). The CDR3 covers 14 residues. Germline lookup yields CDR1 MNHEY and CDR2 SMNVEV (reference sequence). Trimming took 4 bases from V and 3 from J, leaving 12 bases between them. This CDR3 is CASSSTGPKETQYF. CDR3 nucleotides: TGTGCCAGCAGTTCCACAGGGCCAAAAGAGACCCAGTACTTC.

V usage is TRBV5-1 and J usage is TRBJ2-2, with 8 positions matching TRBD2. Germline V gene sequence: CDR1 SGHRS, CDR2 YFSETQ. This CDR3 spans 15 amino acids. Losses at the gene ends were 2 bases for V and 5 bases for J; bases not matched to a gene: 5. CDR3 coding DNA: TGCGCCAGCAGCTTCGGGACTAGATTGACCGGGGAGCTGTTTTTT. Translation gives CASSFGTRLTGELFF.

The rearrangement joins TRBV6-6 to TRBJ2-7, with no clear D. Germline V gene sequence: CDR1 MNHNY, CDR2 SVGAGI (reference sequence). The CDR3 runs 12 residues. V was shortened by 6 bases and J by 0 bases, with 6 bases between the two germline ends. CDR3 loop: CASSPSSYEQYF. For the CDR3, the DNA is TGTGCCAGCAGCCCCTCCTCCTACGAGCAGTACTTC.

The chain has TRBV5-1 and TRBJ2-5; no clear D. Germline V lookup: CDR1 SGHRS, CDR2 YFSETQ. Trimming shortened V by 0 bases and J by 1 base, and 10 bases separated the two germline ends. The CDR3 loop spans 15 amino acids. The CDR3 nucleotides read TGCGCCAGCAGCTTGGGTTGGGCAGGCCAAGAGACCCAGTACTTC. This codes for CASSLGWAGQETQYF.

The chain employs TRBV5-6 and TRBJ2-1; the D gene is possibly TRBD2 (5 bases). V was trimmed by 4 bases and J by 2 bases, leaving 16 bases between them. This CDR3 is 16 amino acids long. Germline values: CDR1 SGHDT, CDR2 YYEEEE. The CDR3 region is CASSPDSSLTYNEQFF. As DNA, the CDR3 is TGTGCCAGCAGCCCGGACTCTTCCCTTACCTACAATGAGCAGTTCTTC. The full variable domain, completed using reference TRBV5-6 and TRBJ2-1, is DAGVTQSPTHLIKTRGQQVTLRCSPKSGHDTVSWYQQALGQGPQFIFQYYEEEERQRGNFPDRFSGHQFPNYSSELNVNALLLGDSALYLCASSPDSSLTYNEQFFGPGTRLTVL.

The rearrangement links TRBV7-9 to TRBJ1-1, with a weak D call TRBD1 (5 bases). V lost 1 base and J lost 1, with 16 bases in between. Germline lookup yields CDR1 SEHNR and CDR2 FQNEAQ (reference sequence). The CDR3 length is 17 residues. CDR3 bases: TGTGCCAGCAGCTTAGAAGTAGGGACGGGAGCGAACACTGAAGCTTTCTTT. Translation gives CASSLEVGTGANTEAFF. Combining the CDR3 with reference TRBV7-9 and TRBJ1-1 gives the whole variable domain DTGVSQNPRHKITKRGQNVTFRCDPISEHNRLYWYRQTLGQGPEFLTYFQNEAQLEKSRLLSDRFSAERPKGSFSTLEIQRTEQGDSAMYLCASSLEVGTGANTEAFFGQGTRLTVV.

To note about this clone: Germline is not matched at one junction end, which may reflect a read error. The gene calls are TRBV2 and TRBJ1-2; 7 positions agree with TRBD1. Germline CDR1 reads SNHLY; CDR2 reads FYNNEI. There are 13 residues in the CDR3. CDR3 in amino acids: CACSQGGGYGYTF. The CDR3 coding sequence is TGTGCCTGCAGCCAAGGGGGCGGCTATGGCTACACCTTC. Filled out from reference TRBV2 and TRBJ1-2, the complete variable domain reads EPEVTQTPSHQVTQMGQEVILRCVPISNHLYFYWYRQILGQKVEFLVSFYNNEISEKSEIFDDQFSVERPDGSNFTLKIRSTKLEDSAMYFCACSQGGGYGYTFGSGTRLTVV.

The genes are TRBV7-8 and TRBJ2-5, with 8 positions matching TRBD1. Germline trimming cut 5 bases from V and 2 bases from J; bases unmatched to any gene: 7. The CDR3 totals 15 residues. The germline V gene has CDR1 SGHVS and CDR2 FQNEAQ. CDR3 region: CASSRETGEQETQYF. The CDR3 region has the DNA TGTGCCAGCAGCCGAGAGACAGGGGAACAAGAGACCCAGTACTTC.